The 22 T cell receptor beta chains below all came from one sample that was sequenced in a study of PD-L1 blockade in urothelial cancer. The method was immunoSEQ multiplex PCR; TCRdb's version includes in-frame clones alone and lacks a portion of them. The sample lists some 29,000 clones; around 87% were seen once. The sequenced sample was PBMCs, obtained around atezolizumab (anti-PD-L1) treatment. The receptors derive from a man aged 45-65 years with urothelial cancer.

The chain is built from TRBV7-8 and TRBJ2-3; 7 nucleotides align to TRBD2. V was clipped by 0 bases and J by 5 bases; unmatched bases: 5. The length of the CDR3 is 15 residues. CDR1 SGHVS and CDR2 FQNEAQ come from the germline V gene. The CDR3 sequence: CASSLAGTTKDTQYF. For the CDR3, the DNA is TGTGCCAGCAGCTTAGCCGGGACTACCAAAGATACGCAGTATTTT.

The genes are TRBV7-3 and TRBJ2-2; 9 bases align to TRBD2. The CDR3 length is 16 residues. With V trimmed by 5 bases and J by 4 bases, 8 bases remained unmatched. CDR1 SGHTA and CDR2 FQGTGA come from the germline V gene. CDR3 in DNA: TGTGCCAGCAGCGCATCTAGCGGGATTACCACCGGGGAGCTGTTTTTT. It specifies CASSASSGITTGELFF.

The V and J genes are TRBV9 and TRBJ2-1, with 13 positions matching TRBD2. The CDR3 consists of 17 residues. Germline V lookup: CDR1 SGDLS, CDR2 YYNGEE. V was pared by 1 base and J by 8 bases, with 9 bases of the junction left unmatched. The CDR3 DNA reads as TGTGCCAGCAGCGTAAAGACTAGCGGGGGGCTCCTGGATGAGCAGTTCTTC. Protein: CASSVKTSGGLLDEQFF.

The J gene is TRBJ2-2, the V gene TRBV6-1; D not resolved. Germline values: CDR1 MNHNS, CDR2 SASEGT. V shed 3 bases and J shed 7 bases, with 9 bases lying between them. This CDR3 region has 13 residues. The CDR3 here is CASSDRQVGELFF. CDR3 in DNA: TGTGCCAGCAGTGATCGGCAGGTCGGGGAGCTGTTTTTT.

The J gene is TRBJ2-6, the V gene TRBV28; 7 positions agree with TRBD1. The V segment lost 6 bases and the J segment 2 bases; nucleotides outside the gene matches: 4. Germline CDR1 is MDHEN and CDR2 is SYDVKM. The CDR3 sequence is 15 residues long. CDR3 DNA sequence: TGTGCCAGCAGGAACACAGGGGCTGGGGCCAACGTCCTGACTTTC. It yields the protein CASRNTGAGANVLTF.

The chain combines TRBV6-1 with TRBJ2-7, with a possible D match to TRBD1 (5 bases). The CDR3 contains 12 residues. Germline CDR1 reads MNHNS; CDR2 reads SASEGT. V gave up 1 base and J gave up 6 bases, with 7 bases separating them. The CDR3 region is CASSEVRGEQYF. In DNA, the CDR3 is TGTGCCAGCAGTGAAGTAAGGGGCGAGCAGTACTTC.

This rearrangement joins TRBV28 to TRBJ1-2; the match to TRBD1 covers 8 bases. The junction had 5 bases not matched to a gene; V was cut back by 4 bases and J by 4 bases. Germline loops: CDR1 MDHEN, CDR2 SYDVKM. The CDR3 is made up of 14 amino acids. The CDR3 sequence: CASSSRQGPYGYTF. The DNA of the CDR3 is TGTGCCAGCAGTTCACGACAGGGGCCCTATGGCTACACCTTC.

The gene calls are TRBV11-1 and TRBJ2-5, with D hard to call. CDR1 is SGHAT and CDR2 is FQDESV in the germline V gene (reference sequence). The ends were cut back, 5 bases at V and 5 bases at J, with 12 bases in the middle. There are 13 residues in the CDR3. The CDR3, as DNA: TGTGCCAGCAGCCATCCAGGTCTTGAGACCCAGTACTTC. This encodes CASSHPGLETQYF.

The chain couples TRBV11-2 to TRBJ2-4; D perhaps matches TRBD1 (5 bases). The CDR3 loop spans 13 amino acids. CDR1 is SGHAT, CDR2 FQNNGV, per germline. V was clipped by 6 bases and J by 0 bases, with 6 bases between them. CDR3 DNA: TGTGCCAGCAGGGGGCTAGCCAAAAACATTCAGTACTTC. Protein product: CASRGLAKNIQYF.

This chain connects TRBV27 to TRBJ1-1; 9 nucleotides align to TRBD1. This CDR3 has 15 amino acids. The V gene's germline CDR1 is MNHEY and CDR2 SMNVEV (reference sequence). With V trimmed by 4 bases and J by 1 base, 4 bases remained unmatched. The CDR3 loop reads CASSSPGQGNTEAFF. In nucleotides, the CDR3 is TGTGCCAGCAGTTCTCCGGGACAGGGGAACACTGAAGCTTTCTTT.

V and J are TRBV7-8 and TRBJ2-7, with a possible D match to TRBD1 (5 bases). Trimming took off 1 base at V and 3 bases at J, with 7 bases between the two ends. CDR1 and CDR2 from the germline V gene are SGHVS and FQNEAQ. CDR3 length equals 13 residues. The chain's CDR3 is CASSLVDSYEQYF. The CDR3 coding sequence is TGTGCCAGCAGCTTAGTCGACAGCTACGAGCAGTACTTC.

The CDR3 protein is CASWRDTGELFF. As DNA, the CDR3 is TGTGCCAGCTGGAGAGACACCGGGGAGCTGTTTTTT. This sequence joins TRBV6-1 and TRBJ2-2; D unclear. The V end lost 8 bases, the J end lost 3 bases, and 7 bases lay between the germline ends. Germline assignment: CDR1 MNHNS and CDR2 SASEGT. CDR3 size: 12 residues.

The chain couples TRBV7-2 to TRBJ2-3, with 9 bases lining up with TRBD2. J gave up 4 bases and V 8 bases, and 13 bases lay outside the gene matches. This CDR3 spans 16 amino acids. Germline V gene data show CDR1 as SGHTA and CDR2 as FQGNSA. Here the CDR3 DNA reads TGTGCCAGCTCGCCCCGGGTAGCGGGAGTAGCAGATACGCAGTATTTT. Translating gives CASSPRVAGVADTQYF.

Worth noting for this clone: An end of the junction differs from the germline gene, which may be a read error. The rearrangement uses TRBV7-7 and TRBJ2-7; 9 bases are shared with TRBD1. The germline gives CDR1 SSHAT, CDR2 FNYEAQ (reference sequence). The CDR3 length is 15 residues. CDR3 coding DNA: TGTGCTAGCAGCATGAACCCGGGACAGGGCGGCGAGCAGTACTTC. It translates to CASSMNPGQGGEQYF.

This chain connects TRBV15 to TRBJ2-5; D is perhaps TRBD1 (5 bases). The CDR3 is 15 amino acids. Germline values: CDR1 LNHNV, CDR2 YYDKDF (reference sequence). Trimming pared 2 bases from V and 5 bases from J, leaving 15 bases between. CDR3: CATSRSTAYGETQYF. DNA for the CDR3: TGTGCCACCAGCAGATCGACAGCTTATGGGGAGACCCAGTACTTC.

The chain links TRBV7-2 to TRBJ2-7; D call uncertain. CDR3 length: 13 residues. Germline loops: CDR1 SGHTA, CDR2 FQGNSA. With 5 bases removed from V and 0 bases from J, the gap between germline ends came to 8 bases. CDR3 sequence (DNA): TGTGCCAGCAGCCTATGGAGCTCCTACGAGCAGTACTTC. Encoded protein: CASSLWSSYEQYF.

The CDR3 loop reads CASSLAQGVPYEQYF. The CDR3 nucleotides are TGTGCCAGCAGCTTAGCACAGGGGGTACCCTACGAGCAGTACTTC. The rearrangement links TRBV7-9 to TRBJ2-7, with TRBD1 identical over 8 bases. Losses at the gene ends were 0 bases for V and 2 bases for J; bases not matched to a gene: 3. Germline CDR1 is SEHNR and CDR2 is FQNEAQ (reference sequence). The CDR3 is 15 amino acids.

The V gene is TRBV6-4, the J gene TRBJ2-1, with D possibly being TRBD1 (6 bases). Germline V gene lookup returns CDR1 MRHNA and CDR2 SNTAGT. The CDR3 runs to 15 residues. Trimming pared 4 bases from V and 5 bases from J, leaving 15 bases between. The CDR3 DNA reads TGTGCCAGCAGTGTAGGCAGGGGATATCACAATGAGCAGTTCTTC. This gives the protein CASSVGRGYHNEQFF.

The chain uses TRBV4-2 and TRBJ2-1; the D gene is possibly TRBD2 (5 bases). The V gene's germline CDR1 is LGHNA and CDR2 YNFKEQ. With 5 bases removed from V and 11 bases from J, the gap between germline ends came to 19 bases. The CDR3 contains 14 residues. CDR3 protein: CASSSPERVSKQFF. DNA for the CDR3: TGTGCCAGCAGCTCTCCAGAGAGGGTTAGCAAGCAGTTCTTC.

This clone showed up just a few times. One junction end disagrees with the germline gene, perhaps due to a read error. This chain links TRBV30 with TRBJ2-3, with 10 bases fitting TRBD1. CDR1 is GTSNPN and CDR2 is SVGIG in the germline V gene (reference sequence). The CDR3 spans 15 residues. As DNA, the CDR3 is TGTGCCTGCAGTGCGGGACAGGGGTGGTCAGATACGCAGTATTTT. Its translation: CACSAGQGWSDTQYF. Together with reference TRBV30 and TRBJ2-3, the CDR3 gives the full variable domain: SQTIHQWPATLVQPVGSPLSLECTVEGTSNPNLYWYRQAAGRGLQLLFYSVGIGQISSEVPQNLSASRPQDRQFILSSKKLLLSDSGFYLCACSAGQGWSDTQYFGPGTRLTVL.

The rearrangement uses TRBV19 and TRBJ1-5; possibly TRBD1 for D (5 bases). Between the trimmed V and J ends, which lost 0 bases and 7 bases, there was a span of 16 bases. The CDR3 runs 16 residues. From germline, CDR1 is LNHDA and CDR2 SQIVND (reference sequence). In DNA form, the CDR3 reads TGTGCCAGTAGTATAGAAGCAGGGAGGTTTGAGCAGCCCCAGCATTTT. As protein: CASSIEAGRFEQPQHF.

The CDR3 sequence is CASSLVGPGEQFF. In DNA form, the CDR3 reads TGTGCCAGCAGCTTGGTGGGGCCCGGTGAGCAGTTCTTC. This rearrangement joins TRBV5-6 to TRBJ2-1; D possibly corresponds to TRBD1 (5 bases). CDR1 and CDR2 (germline): SGHDT, YYEEEE. This CDR3 is built from 13 residues. V was cut by 0 bases and J by 9 bases, with 10 bases left in between.